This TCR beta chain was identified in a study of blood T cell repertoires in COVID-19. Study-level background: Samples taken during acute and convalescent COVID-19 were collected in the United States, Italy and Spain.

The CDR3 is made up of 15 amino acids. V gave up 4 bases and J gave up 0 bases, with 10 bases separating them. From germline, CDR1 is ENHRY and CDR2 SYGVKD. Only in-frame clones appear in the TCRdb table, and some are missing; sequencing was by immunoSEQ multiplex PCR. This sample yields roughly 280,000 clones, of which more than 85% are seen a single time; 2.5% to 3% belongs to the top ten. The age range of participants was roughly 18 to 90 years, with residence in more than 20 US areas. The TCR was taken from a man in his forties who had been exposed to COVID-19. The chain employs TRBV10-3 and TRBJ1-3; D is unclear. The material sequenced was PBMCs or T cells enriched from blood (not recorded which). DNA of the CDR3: TGTGCCATCAGTGCCGACGGAGTCTCTGGAAACACCATATATTTT. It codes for CAISADGVSGNTIYF.